This TCR beta chain is from a study of type 1 regulatory T cells (dated by TCRdb to 2020 to 2023). With respect to the entire study: The study characterized an in vitro protocol that generated a Tr1-enriched, alloantigen-specific CD4 T cell product named T-allo10. T-allo10 was being tested clinically in patients with hematological malignancies who were undergoing allogeneic hematopoietic stem cell transplantation.

T-allo10 cells derived from donors were reported to be host alloantigen-specific and anergic, and to suppress in an alloantigen-specific manner. CDR1 and CDR2 were assigned from the germline V gene (reference sequence) as LNHDA and SQIVND. The CDR3 sequence holds 15 residues, the cysteine and phenylalanine included. Only CDR3 DNA is held: 45 bases, read in frame from base 1. V trim: 5 bases; J trim: 0 bases; unmatched bases: 3. Only a few counts were recorded for this clonotype. Its antigen target is currently unknown. Per-base quality was not reported, and no clone a single base away is much larger than it. Sequencer: Illumina MiSeq. TCRdb reworked the public reads: Q25 trimming with fastp, MiXCR clone assembly, productive beta chains retained. Each entry is one CDR3 protein sequence, shown with its most common DNA and genes. Here the sample has about 68,000 distinct CDR3 sequences; around 63% occur a single time. 7% to 9.5% of the sample is in the top ten clones.

The clonotype originates from a human donor in good health. Sequencing was done on a sample of cultured T cells, either the whole culture or a sorted T cell fraction (not recorded which). This sample's cell subset or site label indicates: Tr1-enriched cell product generated in vitro against host alloantigens. The chain is made from TRBV19 and TRBJ2-1, with 8 junctional bases fitting TRBD2. The nucleotide sequence is TGTGCCAGTAGTCCAAGCGGGAGCTCCTACAATGAGCAGTTCTTC. Its translation reads: CASSPSGSSYNEQFF. The full variable domain, with segments outside the CDR3 supplied by the reference TRBV19 and TRBJ2-1 proteins, appears as DGGITQSPKYLFRKEGQNVTLSCEQNLNHDAMYWYRQDPGQGLRLIYYSQIVNDFQKGDIAEGYSVSREKKESFPLTVTSAQKNPTAFYLCASSPSGSSYNEQFFGPGTRLTVL.